What follows is one TCR beta chain and its context. Its antigen is still unknown. The record originates from a study of T cell repertoires in cytomegalovirus infection. Study outcomes and limitations: The cumulative frequency of public TCR beta families distinguished individuals who carried CMV together with the relevant HLA.

TCRdb re-derived calls from the reads in MiXCR, one entry per CDR3 protein. The sample shows hundreds of thousands of distinct CDR3 sequences, approximately 25% of them seen only once. The receptor's source is a human donor in good health (CMV status not recorded). Some clones in this sample may be carry-over from other donors' samples. The sequenced sample was CD8+ T cells from PBMCs.

The CDR3 nucleotides read TGTGCCAGTACTTTTCCGAAGCTCACAGATACGCAGTATTTT. Translation: CASTFPKLTDTQYF. The chain is built from TRBV2 and TRBJ2-3; D remains unclear. V lost 9 bases and J lost 2, with 15 bases in between. Germline lookup yields CDR1 SNHLY and CDR2 FYNNEI. The CDR3 sequence is 14 residues long.